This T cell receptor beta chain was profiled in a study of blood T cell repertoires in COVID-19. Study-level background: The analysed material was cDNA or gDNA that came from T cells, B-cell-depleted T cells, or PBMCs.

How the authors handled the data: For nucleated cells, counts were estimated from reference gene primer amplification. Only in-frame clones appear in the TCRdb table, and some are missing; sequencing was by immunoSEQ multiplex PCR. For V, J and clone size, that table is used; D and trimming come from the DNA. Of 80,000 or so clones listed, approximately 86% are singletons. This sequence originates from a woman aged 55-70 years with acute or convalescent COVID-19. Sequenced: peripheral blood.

In nucleotides, the CDR3 is TGTGCCAGCAGGAGACAGGGAGGAACTGAAGCTTTCTTT. The encoded protein is CASRRQGGTEAFF. The chain carries TRBV2 and TRBJ1-1; 7 bases are shared with TRBD1. V lost 6 bases, J lost 5 bases, and 6 bases stayed unmatched. Looked up from germline, CDR1 is SNHLY and CDR2 is FYNNEI. This CDR3 comprises 13 residues.